The next 2 T cell receptor beta chains were all read from a single sample in a study of blood T cell repertoires in COVID-19. Sequencing was performed with immunoSEQ multiplex PCR; in TCRdb, only in-frame clones are kept and a portion is missing. The profile shows more than 200,000 clones, approximately 84% of them singletons. The sample consisted of peripheral blood. These receptors were taken from an elderly woman with acute or convalescent COVID-19.

This sequence joins TRBV7-3 and TRBJ2-2; TRBD1 agrees at 7 bases. Germline CDR1 is SGHTA and CDR2 is FQGTGA. CDR3 length equals 17 residues. Trimming cost V 0 bases and J 7 bases; bases outside gene matches: 11. CDR3 nucleotide sequence: TGTGCCAGCAGCTTAACAGGGGGCAGGGCTTTCGGCGGGGAGCTGTTTTTT. Translated: CASSLTGGRAFGGELFF.

The J gene is TRBJ1-5, the V gene TRBV30, with 7 positions matching TRBD1. The CDR3 is 14 residues long. Germline CDR1 and CDR2: GTSNPN and SVGIG (reference sequence). V lost 3 bases and J lost 4; bases outside the gene matches: 6. Here the CDR3 DNA reads TGTGCCTGGAGGGGGGACAGTCTTAATCAGCCCCAGCATTTT. Protein product: CAWRGDSLNQPQHF.